The subject of this entry is one T cell receptor beta chain. As yet, its antigen is unknown. Both 60 Vbeta primers and 13 Jbeta primers went into the PCR. The repertoire was sequenced with immunoSEQ multiplex PCR; TCRdb's copy has only in-frame clones and lacks some. This sample has a few hundred thousand clones, with 72% found just once. This sample stems from a study of cytomegalovirus exposure and HLA in healthy donors. Points from the study as a whole: CMV serostatus stood as the only immune exposure information on hand.

Germline loops: CDR1 MNHEY, CDR2 SMNVEV (reference sequence). The CDR3 consists of 13 residues. Trimming removed 6 bases from V and 3 bases from J, with 9 bases in between. The sample was PBMCs. The chain joins TRBV27 to TRBJ1-5; weak D call: TRBD1 (6 bases). The sequence came from a female donor in good health and CMV-seronegative. The DNA of the CDR3 is TGTGCCAGCAGAGGACAGATCAATCAGCCCCAGCATTTT. The encoded protein is CASRGQINQPQHF.